Here is one T cell receptor (beta chain) with its context. Its specificity is unknown. There are 13 residues in the CDR3. Germline V gene sequence: CDR1 GTSNPN, CDR2 SVGIG (reference sequence). With 4 bases removed from V and 9 bases from J, the gap between germline ends came to 16 bases. The sample belongs to a study of cytomegalovirus exposure and HLA in healthy donors. Notes on the study in general: A link between a missense DCLRE1C variant and TCR beta V- and J-gene trimming emerged from a later analysis. A later analysis reportedly identified an Asian-associated ancestry cluster as carrying fewer N-insertions than the 666-donor mean. Some public TCRs appeared in many individuals, while most sequences were rare. Researchers reported from a later analysis that most CMV-associated TCR beta chains appeared HLA-restricted.

It was with 60 Vbeta and 13 Jbeta primers that the PCR ran. Assay: immunoSEQ multiplex PCR; the TCRdb copy retains only in-frame clones and omits some. Seen here are roughly 200,000 clones, approximately 83% observed once, and the top ten hold about 0.77%. The chain couples TRBV30 to TRBJ2-1, with D maybe TRBD2 (5 bases). The receptor was isolated from a boy aged 2 to 9 in good health and CMV-seronegative. Input material: PBMCs. The CDR3 bases are TGTGCCTGGAATTACTGGCTGGGGAGTGAGCAGTTCTTC. Amino acids: CAWNYWLGSEQFF.